The sample holds one count of the clone carrying this TCR beta chain. The protocol was immunoSEQ multiplex PCR, while the TCRdb copy is restricted to in-frame clones and leaves out a portion. Counted here are roughly 230,000 clones, about 88% occurring once; the ten biggest clones make up 4% to 5%. The data were taken from a study of blood T cell repertoires in COVID-19. The CDR3 contains 14 residues. Germline lookup yields CDR1 LNHDA and CDR2 SQIVND (reference sequence). V was shortened by 11 bases and J by 3 bases, with 17 bases between the two germline ends. Sequencing input: peripheral blood. The chain carries TRBV19 and TRBJ1-5; no clear D gene. This clonotype originated in a woman in her 40s who had recovered from COVID-19. The CDR3 DNA follows: TGTGCCTCATCAAGTTACAGTTTCAATCAGCCCCAGCATTTT. Its translation is CASSSYSFNQPQHF.